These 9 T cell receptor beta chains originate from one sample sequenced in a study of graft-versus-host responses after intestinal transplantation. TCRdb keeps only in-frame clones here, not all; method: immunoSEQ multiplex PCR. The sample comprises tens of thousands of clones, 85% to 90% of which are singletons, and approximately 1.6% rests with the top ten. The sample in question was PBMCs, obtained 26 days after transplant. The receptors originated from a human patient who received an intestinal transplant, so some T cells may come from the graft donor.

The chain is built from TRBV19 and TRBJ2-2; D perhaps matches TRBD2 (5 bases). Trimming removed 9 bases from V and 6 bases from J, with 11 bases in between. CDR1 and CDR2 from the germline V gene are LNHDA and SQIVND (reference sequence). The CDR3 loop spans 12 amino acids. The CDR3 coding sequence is TGTGCCAGCCGGACTTGGTCCGGGGAGCTGTTTTTT. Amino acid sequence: CASRTWSGELFF.

CDR3 sequence (DNA): TGTGCCAGCAGTGCCGTAATCTGGCCTGGGGCCAACGTCCTGACTTTC. Its protein is CASSAVIWPGANVLTF. V and J are TRBV6-1 and TRBJ2-6, with D unresolved. CDR3 length equals 16 residues. Germline V gene data show CDR1 as MNHNS and CDR2 as SASEGT. V was trimmed by 4 bases and J by 2 bases, leaving 12 bases between them.

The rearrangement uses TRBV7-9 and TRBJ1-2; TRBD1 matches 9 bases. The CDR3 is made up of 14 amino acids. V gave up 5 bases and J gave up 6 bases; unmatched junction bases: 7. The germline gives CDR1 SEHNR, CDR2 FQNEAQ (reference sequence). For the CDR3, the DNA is TGTGCCAGCAGCCCAGCCGGGACAGGGCATGGCTACACCTTC. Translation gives CASSPAGTGHGYTF.

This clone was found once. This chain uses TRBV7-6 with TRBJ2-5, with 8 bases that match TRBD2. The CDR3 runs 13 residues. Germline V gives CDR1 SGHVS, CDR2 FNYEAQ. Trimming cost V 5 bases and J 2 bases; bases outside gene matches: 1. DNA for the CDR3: TGTGCCAGCAGCGAGCGGGGGCAAGAGACCCAGTACTTC. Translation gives CASSERGQETQYF.

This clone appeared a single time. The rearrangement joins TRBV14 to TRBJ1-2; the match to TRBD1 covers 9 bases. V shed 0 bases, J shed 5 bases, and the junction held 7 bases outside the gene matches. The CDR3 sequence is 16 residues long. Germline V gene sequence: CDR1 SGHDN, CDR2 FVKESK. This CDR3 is CASSQDRTGDYYGYTF. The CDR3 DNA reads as TGTGCCAGCAGCCAAGATCGGACAGGGGACTATTATGGCTACACCTTC.

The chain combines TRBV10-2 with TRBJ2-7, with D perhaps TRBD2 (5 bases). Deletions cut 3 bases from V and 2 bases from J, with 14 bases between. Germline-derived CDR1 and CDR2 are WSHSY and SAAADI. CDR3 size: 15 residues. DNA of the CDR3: TGCGCCAGCAGTGATGGAGCGGCACCCCCCTACGAGCAGTACTTC. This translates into CASSDGAAPPYEQYF.

In DNA form, the CDR3 reads TGTGCCAGCAGTCACCGGGTGGGCAATCAGCCCCAGCATTTT. It codes for CASSHRVGNQPQHF. The V and J genes are TRBV6-5 and TRBJ1-5; D gene unclear. Germline V gene data show CDR1 as MNHEY and CDR2 as SVGAGI. The CDR3 is 14 residues long. V was cut by 5 bases and J by 2 bases, with 10 bases left in between.

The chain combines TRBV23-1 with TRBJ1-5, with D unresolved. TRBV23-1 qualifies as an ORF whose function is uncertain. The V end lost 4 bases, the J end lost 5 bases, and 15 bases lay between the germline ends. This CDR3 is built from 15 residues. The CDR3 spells CASSPTPSEDQPQHF. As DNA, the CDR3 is TGCGCCAGCAGTCCGACACCCTCAGAAGATCAGCCCCAGCATTTT.

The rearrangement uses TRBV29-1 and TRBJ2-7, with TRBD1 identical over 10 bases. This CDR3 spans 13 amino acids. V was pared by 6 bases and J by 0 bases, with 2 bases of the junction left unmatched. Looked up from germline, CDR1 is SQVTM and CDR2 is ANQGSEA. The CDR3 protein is CSVGTGDSYEQYF. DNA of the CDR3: TGCAGCGTCGGGACAGGGGACTCCTACGAGCAGTACTTC.